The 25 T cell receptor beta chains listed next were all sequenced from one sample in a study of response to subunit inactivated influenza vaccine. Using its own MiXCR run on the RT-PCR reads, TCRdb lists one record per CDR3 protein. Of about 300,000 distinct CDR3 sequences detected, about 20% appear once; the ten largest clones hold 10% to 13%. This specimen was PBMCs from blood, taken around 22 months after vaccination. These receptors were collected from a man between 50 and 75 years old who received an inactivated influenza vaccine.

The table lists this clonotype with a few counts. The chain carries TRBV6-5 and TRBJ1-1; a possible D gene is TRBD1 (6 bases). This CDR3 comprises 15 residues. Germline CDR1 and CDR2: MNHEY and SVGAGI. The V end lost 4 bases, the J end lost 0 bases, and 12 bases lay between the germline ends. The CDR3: CASSLNQGMNTEAFF. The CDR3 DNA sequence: TGTGCCAGCAGTTTAAATCAGGGGATGAACACTGAAGCTTTCTTT.

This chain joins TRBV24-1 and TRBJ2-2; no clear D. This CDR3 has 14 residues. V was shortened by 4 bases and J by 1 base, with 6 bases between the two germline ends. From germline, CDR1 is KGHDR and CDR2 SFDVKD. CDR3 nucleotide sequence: TGTGCCACCAGTGACCCCCGGAACACCGGGGAGCTGTTTTTT. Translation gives CATSDPRNTGELFF.

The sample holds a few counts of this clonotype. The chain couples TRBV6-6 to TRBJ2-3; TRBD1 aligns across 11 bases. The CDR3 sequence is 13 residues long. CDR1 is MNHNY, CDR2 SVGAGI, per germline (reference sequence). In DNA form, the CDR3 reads TGTGCAAGTCGGACAGGGGGCTTCGATACGCAGTATTTT. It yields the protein CASRTGGFDTQYF.

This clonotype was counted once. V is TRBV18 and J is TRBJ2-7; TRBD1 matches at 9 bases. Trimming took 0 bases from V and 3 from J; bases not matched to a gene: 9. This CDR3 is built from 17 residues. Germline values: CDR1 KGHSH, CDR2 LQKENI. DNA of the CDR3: TGTGCCAGCTCACCACCCTGGTCCGGGACAGGGCTCTACGAGCAGTACTTC. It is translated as CASSPPWSGTGLYEQYF.

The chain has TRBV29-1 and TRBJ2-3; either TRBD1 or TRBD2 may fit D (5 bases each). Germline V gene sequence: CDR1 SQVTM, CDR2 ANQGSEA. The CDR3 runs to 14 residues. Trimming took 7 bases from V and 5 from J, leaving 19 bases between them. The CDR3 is CSAPSLLGEDTQYF. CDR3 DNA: TGCAGCGCCCCTTCGCTTTTGGGGGAAGATACGCAGTATTTT.

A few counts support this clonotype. The CDR3 DNA reads as TGTGCCAGCAGAGAGGGACAGACTAACTATGGCTACACCTTC. Protein product: CASREGQTNYGYTF. The rearrangement uses TRBV12-3 or TRBV12-4 and TRBJ1-2, with TRBD1 matching over 7 bases. The CDR3 length is 14 residues. V lost 6 bases and J lost 0; bases outside the gene matches: 4.

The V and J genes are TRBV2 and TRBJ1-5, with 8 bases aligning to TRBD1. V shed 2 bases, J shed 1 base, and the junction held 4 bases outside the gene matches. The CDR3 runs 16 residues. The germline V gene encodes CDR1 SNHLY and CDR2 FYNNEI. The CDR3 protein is CASSERTGWSNQPQHF. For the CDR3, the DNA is TGTGCCAGCAGTGAAAGGACAGGGTGGAGCAATCAGCCCCAGCATTTT.

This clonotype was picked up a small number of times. The CDR3 is CASSSQTGTEAFF. In DNA, the CDR3 is TGTGCCAGCAGCTCACAAACCGGGACGGAAGCTTTCTTT. V gene TRBV7-2 combines with J gene TRBJ1-1, with D perhaps matching TRBD1 (5 bases). Trimming cost V 4 bases and J 8 bases, with 14 bases left between them. The CDR3 consists of 13 residues. From germline, CDR1 is SGHTA and CDR2 FQGNSA.

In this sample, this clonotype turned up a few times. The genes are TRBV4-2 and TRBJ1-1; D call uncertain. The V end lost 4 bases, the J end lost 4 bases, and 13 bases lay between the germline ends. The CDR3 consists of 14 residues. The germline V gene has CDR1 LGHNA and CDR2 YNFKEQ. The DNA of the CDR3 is TGTGCCAGCAGCCCTAGTAGCTCAGTCACTGAAGCTTTCTTT. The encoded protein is CASSPSSSVTEAFF.

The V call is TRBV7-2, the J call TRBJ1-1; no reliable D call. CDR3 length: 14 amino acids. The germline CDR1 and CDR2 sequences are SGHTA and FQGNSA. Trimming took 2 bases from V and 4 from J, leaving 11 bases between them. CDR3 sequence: CASSLKAAGTEAFF. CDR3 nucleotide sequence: TGTGCCAGCAGCTTAAAGGCTGCGGGCACTGAAGCTTTCTTT.

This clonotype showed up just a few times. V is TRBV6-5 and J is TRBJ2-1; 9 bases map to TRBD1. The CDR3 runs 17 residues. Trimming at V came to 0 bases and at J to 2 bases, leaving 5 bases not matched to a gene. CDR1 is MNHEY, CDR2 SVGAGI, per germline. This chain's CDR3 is CASSYSATGGAYNEQFF. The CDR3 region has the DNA TGTGCCAGCAGTTACTCGGCCACAGGGGGCGCCTACAATGAGCAGTTCTTC.

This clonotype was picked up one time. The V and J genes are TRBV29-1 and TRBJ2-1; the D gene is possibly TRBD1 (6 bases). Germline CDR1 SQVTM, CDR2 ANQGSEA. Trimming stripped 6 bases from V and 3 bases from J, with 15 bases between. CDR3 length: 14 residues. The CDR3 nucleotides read TGCAGCGTGGGTTCGGCAGGGGACTACAATGAGCAGTTCTTC. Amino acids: CSVGSAGDYNEQFF.

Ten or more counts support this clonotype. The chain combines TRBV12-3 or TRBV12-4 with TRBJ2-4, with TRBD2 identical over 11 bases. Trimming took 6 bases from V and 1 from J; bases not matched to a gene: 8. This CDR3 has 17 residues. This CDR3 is CASRGSGRERAKNIQYF. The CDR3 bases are TGTGCCAGCAGGGGTAGCGGGAGGGAAAGGGCCAAAAACATTCAGTACTTC.

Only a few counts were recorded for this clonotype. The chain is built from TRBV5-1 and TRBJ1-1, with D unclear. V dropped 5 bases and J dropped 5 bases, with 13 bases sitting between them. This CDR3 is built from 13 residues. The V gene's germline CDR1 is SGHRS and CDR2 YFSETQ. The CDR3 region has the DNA TGCGCCAGCAGTCACGGAACGGGAACTGAAGCTTTCTTT. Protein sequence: CASSHGTGTEAFF.

CDR3 nucleotide sequence: TGTGCCAGCAGCTTACAGGGTAGGAGGTATACAGAGCAGTACTTC. Translated: CASSLQGRRYTEQYF. The rearrangement links TRBV5-4 to TRBJ2-7; maybe TRBD1 (6 bases). The CDR3 extends over 15 amino acids. Germline CDR1 and CDR2: SGHNT and YYREEE (reference sequence). Trimming shortened V by 2 bases and J by 7 bases, and 19 bases separated the two germline ends.

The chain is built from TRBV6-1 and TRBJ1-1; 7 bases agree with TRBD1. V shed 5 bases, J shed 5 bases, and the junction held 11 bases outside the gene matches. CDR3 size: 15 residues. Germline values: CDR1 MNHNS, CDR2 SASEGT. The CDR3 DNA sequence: TGTGCCAGCAGTACCCAGGGGGGGGTCGGAACTGAAGCTTTCTTT. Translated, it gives CASSTQGGVGTEAFF.

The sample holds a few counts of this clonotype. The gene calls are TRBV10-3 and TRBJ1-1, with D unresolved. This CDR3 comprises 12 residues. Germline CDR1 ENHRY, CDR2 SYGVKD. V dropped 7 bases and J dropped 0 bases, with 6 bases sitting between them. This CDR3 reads CAIKAMNTEAFF. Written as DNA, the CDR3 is TGTGCCATCAAGGCTATGAACACTGAAGCTTTCTTT.

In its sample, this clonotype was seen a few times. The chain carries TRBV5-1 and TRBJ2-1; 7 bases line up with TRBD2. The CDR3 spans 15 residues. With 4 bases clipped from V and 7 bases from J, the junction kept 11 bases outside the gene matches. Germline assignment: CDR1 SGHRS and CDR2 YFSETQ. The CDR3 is CASSPGGTGGNEQFF. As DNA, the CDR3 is TGCGCCAGCAGCCCCGGGGGGACGGGGGGTAATGAGCAGTTCTTC.

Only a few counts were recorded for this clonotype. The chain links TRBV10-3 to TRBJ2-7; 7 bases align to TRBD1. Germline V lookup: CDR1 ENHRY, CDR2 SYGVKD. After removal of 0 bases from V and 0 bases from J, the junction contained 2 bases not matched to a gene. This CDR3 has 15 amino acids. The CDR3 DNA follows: TGTGCCATCAGTGAGTCCACAGGGGCCTCCTACGAGCAGTACTTC. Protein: CAISESTGASYEQYF.

Here the CDR3 DNA reads TGTGCCAGCAGTATCGGGACTAGTGGCTACAATGAGCAGTTCTTC. Protein sequence: CASSIGTSGYNEQFF. V and J are TRBV11-1 and TRBJ2-1; TRBD2 matches at 8 bases. This CDR3 is 15 amino acids long. V dropped 6 bases and J dropped 3; count of bases not matched to a gene: 7. Germline assignment: CDR1 SGHAT and CDR2 FQDESV (reference sequence).

The CDR3 sequence: CAWSWGAGNTEAFF. The CDR3 bases are TGTGCCTGGAGTTGGGGCGCAGGGAACACTGAAGCTTTCTTT. The chain couples TRBV30 to TRBJ1-1; D possibly corresponds to TRBD1 (5 bases). Germline V gene sequence: CDR1 GTSNPN, CDR2 SVGIG (reference sequence). The CDR3 covers 14 residues. Deletions cut 2 bases from V and 1 base from J, with 11 bases between.

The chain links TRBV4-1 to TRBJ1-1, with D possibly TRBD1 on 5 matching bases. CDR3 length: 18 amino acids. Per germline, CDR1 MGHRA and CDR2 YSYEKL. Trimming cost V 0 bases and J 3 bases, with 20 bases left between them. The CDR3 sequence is CASSQDQRGWRGDTEAFF. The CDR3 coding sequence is TGCGCCAGCAGCCAAGATCAGCGGGGTTGGAGAGGGGACACTGAAGCTTTCTTT.

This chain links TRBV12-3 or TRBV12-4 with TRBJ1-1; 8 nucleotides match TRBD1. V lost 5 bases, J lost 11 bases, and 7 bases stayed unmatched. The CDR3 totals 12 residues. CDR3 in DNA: TGTGCCAGCAGTATGGACAGGGATCGGGCTTTCTTT. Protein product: CASSMDRDRAFF.

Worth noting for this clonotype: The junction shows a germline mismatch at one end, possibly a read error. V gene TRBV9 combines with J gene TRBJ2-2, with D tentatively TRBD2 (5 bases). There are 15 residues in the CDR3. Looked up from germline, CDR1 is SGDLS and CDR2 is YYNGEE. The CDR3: CASSVGTGNTEELFF. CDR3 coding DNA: TGTGCCAGCAGCGTCGGAACGGGGAACACCGAGGAGCTGTTTTTT.

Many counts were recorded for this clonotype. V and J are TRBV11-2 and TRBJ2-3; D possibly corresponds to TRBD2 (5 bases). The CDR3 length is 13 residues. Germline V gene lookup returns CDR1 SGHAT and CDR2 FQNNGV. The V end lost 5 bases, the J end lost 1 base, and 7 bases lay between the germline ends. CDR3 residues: CASSTGGTDTQYF. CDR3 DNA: TGTGCCAGCAGCACCGGGGGCACAGATACGCAGTATTTT.